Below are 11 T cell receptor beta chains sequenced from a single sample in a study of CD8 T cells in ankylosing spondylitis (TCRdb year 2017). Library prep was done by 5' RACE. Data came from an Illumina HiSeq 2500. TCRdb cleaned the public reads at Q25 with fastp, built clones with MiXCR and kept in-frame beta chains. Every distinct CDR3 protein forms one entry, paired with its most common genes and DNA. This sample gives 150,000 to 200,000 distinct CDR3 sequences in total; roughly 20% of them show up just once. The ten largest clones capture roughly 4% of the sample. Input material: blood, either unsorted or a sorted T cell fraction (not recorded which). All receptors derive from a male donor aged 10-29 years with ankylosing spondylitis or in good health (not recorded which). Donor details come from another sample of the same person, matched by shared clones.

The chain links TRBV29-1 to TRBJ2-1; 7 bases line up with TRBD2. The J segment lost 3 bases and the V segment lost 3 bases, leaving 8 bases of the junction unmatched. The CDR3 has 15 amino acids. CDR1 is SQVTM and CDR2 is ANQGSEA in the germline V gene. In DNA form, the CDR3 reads TGCAGCGTTGATCCCGGACTAGGCGGCTACAATGAGCAGTTCTTC. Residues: CSVDPGLGGYNEQFF.

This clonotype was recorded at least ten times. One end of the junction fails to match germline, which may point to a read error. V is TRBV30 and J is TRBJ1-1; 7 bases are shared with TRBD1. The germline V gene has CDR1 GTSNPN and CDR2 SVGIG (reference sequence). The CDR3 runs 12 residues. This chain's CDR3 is CAWSVTGPAGAF. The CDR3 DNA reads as TGTGCCTGGAGTGTGACAGGGCCGGCGGGGGCATTT.

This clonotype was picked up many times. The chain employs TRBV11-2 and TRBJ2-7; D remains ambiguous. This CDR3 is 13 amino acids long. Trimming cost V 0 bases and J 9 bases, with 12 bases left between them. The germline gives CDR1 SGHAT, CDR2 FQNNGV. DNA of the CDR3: TGTGCCAGCAGCTTAGATGACGGTCCGCGGCAGTACTTC. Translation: CASSLDDGPRQYF.

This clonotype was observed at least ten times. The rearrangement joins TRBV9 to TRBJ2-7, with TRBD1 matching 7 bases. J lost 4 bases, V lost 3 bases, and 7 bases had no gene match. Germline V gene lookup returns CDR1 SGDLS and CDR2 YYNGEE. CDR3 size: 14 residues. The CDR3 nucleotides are TGTGCCAGCAGCGCCCGGACAGGAACTTACGAGCAGTACTTC. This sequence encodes CASSARTGTYEQYF. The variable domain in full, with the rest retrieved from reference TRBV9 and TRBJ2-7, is DSGVTQTPKHLITATGQRVTLRCSPRSGDLSVYWYQQSLDQGLQFLIQYYNGEERAKGNILERFSAQQFPDLHSELNLSSLELGDSALYFCASSARTGTYEQYFGPGTRLTVT.

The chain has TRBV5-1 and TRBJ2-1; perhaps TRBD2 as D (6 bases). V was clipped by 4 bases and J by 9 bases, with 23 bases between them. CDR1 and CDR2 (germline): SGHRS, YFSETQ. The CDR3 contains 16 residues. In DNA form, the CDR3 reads TGCGCCAGCAGCATATCATCGGGACGAAACGGGGGTGAGCAGTTCTTC. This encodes CASSISSGRNGGEQFF.

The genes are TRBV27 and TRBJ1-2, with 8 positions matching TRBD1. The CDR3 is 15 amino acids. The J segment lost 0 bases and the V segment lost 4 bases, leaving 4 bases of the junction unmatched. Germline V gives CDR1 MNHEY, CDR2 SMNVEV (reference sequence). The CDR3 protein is CASSSTGVANYGYTF. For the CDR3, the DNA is TGTGCCAGCAGTTCGACAGGGGTAGCTAACTATGGCTACACCTTC.

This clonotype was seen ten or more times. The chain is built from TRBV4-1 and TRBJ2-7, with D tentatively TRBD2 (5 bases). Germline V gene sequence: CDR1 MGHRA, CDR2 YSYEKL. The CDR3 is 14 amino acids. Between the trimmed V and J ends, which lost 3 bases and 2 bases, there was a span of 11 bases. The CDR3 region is CASSHRTQTYEQYF. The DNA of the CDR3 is TGCGCCAGCAGCCATCGGACTCAAACCTACGAGCAGTACTTC.

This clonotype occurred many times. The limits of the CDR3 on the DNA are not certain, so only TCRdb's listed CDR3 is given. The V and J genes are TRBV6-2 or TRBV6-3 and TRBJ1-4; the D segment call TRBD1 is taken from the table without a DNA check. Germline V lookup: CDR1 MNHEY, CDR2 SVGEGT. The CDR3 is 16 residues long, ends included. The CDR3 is CASSSGQAVFYEKLFF.

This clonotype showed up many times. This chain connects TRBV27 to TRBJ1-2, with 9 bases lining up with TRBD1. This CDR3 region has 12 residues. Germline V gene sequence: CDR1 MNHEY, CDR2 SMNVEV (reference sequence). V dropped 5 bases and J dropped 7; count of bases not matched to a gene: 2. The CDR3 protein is CASSRQGGGYTF. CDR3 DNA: TGTGCCAGCAGTCGACAGGGGGGTGGCTACACCTTC.

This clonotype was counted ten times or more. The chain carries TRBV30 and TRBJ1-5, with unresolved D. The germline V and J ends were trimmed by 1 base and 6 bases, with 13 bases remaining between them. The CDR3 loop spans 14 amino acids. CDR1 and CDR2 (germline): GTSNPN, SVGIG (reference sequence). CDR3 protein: CAWSDGRAAQPQHF. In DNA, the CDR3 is TGTGCCTGGAGTGACGGCCGGGCCGCTCAGCCCCAGCATTTT.

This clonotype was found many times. CDR3 bases: TGTGCCAGCAGTTTATACGGGGCACTAGCCAAAAACATTCAGTACTTC. This sequence encodes CASSLYGALAKNIQYF. The chain is built from TRBV12-3 or TRBV12-4 and TRBJ2-4; D may match TRBD1 or TRBD2 (5 bases each). The CDR3 runs 16 residues. V gave up 2 bases and J gave up 0 bases, with 11 bases separating them.